Below, 26 T cell receptor beta chains from the same sample are listed, as sequenced in a study of blood T cell repertoires in COVID-19. TCRdb's copy holds only in-frame clones and misses some; the assay was immunoSEQ multiplex PCR. Of under 200,000 clones listed, approximately 81% are singletons. Sequenced: peripheral blood. Every receptor here comes from a man between 18 and 35 years old with active or convalescent COVID-19.

This clone was recorded once. CDR3: CASSSDRVNTGELFF. The DNA of the CDR3 is TGTGCCAGCAGCTCGGACAGGGTGAACACCGGGGAGCTGTTTTTT. V and J are TRBV7-9 and TRBJ2-2, with 8 bases identical to TRBD1. Germline trimming cut 4 bases from V and 1 base from J; bases unmatched to any gene: 2. Per the germline V gene, CDR1 is SEHNR and CDR2 is FQNEAQ (reference sequence). CDR3 size: 15 residues. Full variable domain (missing parts from reference TRBV7-9 and TRBJ2-2): DTGVSQNPRHKITKRGQNVTFRCDPISEHNRLYWYRQTLGQGPEFLTYFQNEAQLEKSRLLSDRFSAERPKGSFSTLEIQRTEQGDSAMYLCASSSDRVNTGELFFGEGSRLTVL.

The chain uses TRBV5-1 and TRBJ2-3; tentative D call: TRBD2 (6 bases). Germline V gene sequence: CDR1 SGHRS, CDR2 YFSETQ. V lost 0 bases and J 5 bases, leaving 10 bases between the germline ends. The CDR3 sequence is 14 residues long. The CDR3 loop is CASSLGGVQDTQYF. CDR3 nucleotides: TGCGCCAGCAGCTTGGGCGGGGTTCAAGATACGCAGTATTTT.

This rearrangement joins TRBV7-6 to TRBJ2-7, with D possibly TRBD1 on 5 matching bases. The V and J ends lost 5 bases and 4 bases respectively, with 6 bases between them. CDR3 length: 11 residues. Germline V CDR1 and CDR2: SGHVS, FNYEAQ. The CDR3 DNA reads as TGTGCCAGCAGCCCAGGGTACGAGCAGTACTTC. This gives the protein CASSPGYEQYF. Supplemented by reference TRBV7-6 and TRBJ2-7, the full variable domain reads GAGVSQSPRYKVTKRGQDVALRCDPISGHVSLYWYRQALGQGPEFLTYFNYEAQQDKSGLPNDRFSAERPEGSISTLTIQRTEQRDSAMYRCASSPGYEQYFGPGTRLTVT.

In DNA, the CDR3 is TGTGCCAGCAGCTTAGGGACAGCTAACTATGGCTACACCTTC. Its translation is CASSLGTANYGYTF. This chain links TRBV7-9 with TRBJ1-2; tentatively, D is TRBD1 (6 bases). V dropped 1 base and J dropped 0 bases, with 6 bases sitting between them. The CDR3 extends over 14 amino acids. Germline V gene sequence: CDR1 SEHNR, CDR2 FQNEAQ (reference sequence).

A single count supports this clone. The rearrangement links TRBV5-1 to TRBJ2-1; 12 bases line up with TRBD2. CDR3 length: 16 residues. V dropped 3 bases and J dropped 4; count of bases not matched to a gene: 5. Looked up from germline, CDR1 is SGHRS and CDR2 is YFSETQ. In DNA, the CDR3 is TGCGCCAGCAGCTGGACTAGCGGGGACGCTTACAATGAGCAGTTCTTC. It is translated as CASSWTSGDAYNEQFF.

In its sample, this clone was seen a few times. The chain carries TRBV4-1 and TRBJ1-3, with D maybe TRBD1 (6 bases). Germline-derived CDR1 and CDR2 are MGHRA and YSYEKL. The CDR3 has 16 amino acids. The V end was cut by 1 base, the J end by 0 bases, with 10 bases between. CDR3 nucleotide sequence: TGCGCCAGCAGCCAAGGAACAGGGAGCTCTGGAAACACCATATATTTT. Translated, it gives CASSQGTGSSGNTIYF.

The chain employs TRBV19 and TRBJ1-1; D gene unclear. Germline lookup yields CDR1 LNHDA and CDR2 SQIVND (reference sequence). Trimming shortened V by 6 bases and J by 5 bases, and 13 bases separated the two germline ends. CDR3 length: 13 residues. The CDR3 DNA sequence: TGTGCCAGTAGCGACCAGATGAGGACTGAAGCTTTCTTT. Its translation: CASSDQMRTEAFF. The variable domain in full, with the rest retrieved from reference TRBV19 and TRBJ1-1, is DGGITQSPKYLFRKEGQNVTLSCEQNLNHDAMYWYRQDPGQGLRLIYYSQIVNDFQKGDIAEGYSVSREKKESFPLTVTSAQKNPTAFYLCASSDQMRTEAFFGQGTRLTVV.

The V gene is TRBV7-9, the J gene TRBJ1-6, with 8 positions matching TRBD1. Trimming removed 0 bases from V and 9 bases from J; junction bases left unmatched: 7. From germline, CDR1 is SEHNR and CDR2 FQNEAQ (reference sequence). The length of the CDR3 is 16 residues. The CDR3, as DNA: TGTGCCAGCAGCTTAGCGCCAGGGGGCTATGGTTCACCCCTCCACTTT. Its protein product is CASSLAPGGYGSPLHF.

This clone was observed many times. The rearrangement uses TRBV7-2 and TRBJ2-2; no firm D call. Per germline, CDR1 SGHTA and CDR2 FQGNSA. The CDR3 loop spans 15 amino acids. V was trimmed by 3 bases and J by 5 bases, leaving 13 bases between them. This CDR3 reads CASSFDSSGTGELFF. The CDR3 DNA sequence: TGTGCCAGCAGCTTCGACTCGTCCGGGACCGGGGAGCTGTTTTTT.

The chain combines TRBV20-1 with TRBJ2-3; D perhaps matches TRBD1 (5 bases). V was trimmed by 3 bases and J by 0 bases, leaving 13 bases between them. CDR1 is DFQATT, CDR2 SNEGSKA, per germline (reference sequence). This CDR3 contains 15 residues. CDR3 residues: CSASMDTTSTDTQYF. CDR3 coding DNA: TGCAGTGCTAGTATGGACACTACTAGCACAGATACGCAGTATTTT.

The chain employs TRBV7-2 and TRBJ2-1; no clear D gene. V shed 1 base and J shed 4 bases, with 8 bases lying between them. CDR1 is SGHTA, CDR2 FQGNSA, per germline. The CDR3 has 14 amino acids. The CDR3, as DNA: TGTGCCAGCAGCTTAGAGACTCAATACAATGAGCAGTTCTTC. It is translated as CASSLETQYNEQFF.

The chain couples TRBV6-6 to TRBJ1-1; the D gene is possibly TRBD1 (6 bases). V was trimmed by 4 bases and J by 1 base, leaving 7 bases between them. The germline CDR1 and CDR2 sequences are MNHNY and SVGAGI (reference sequence). The CDR3 has 13 amino acids. The CDR3 DNA follows: TGTGCCAGCAGTTCACAGGGGAACACTGAAGCTTTCTTT. Its protein is CASSSQGNTEAFF.

The V call is TRBV6-6, the J call TRBJ2-7; TRBD1 matches at 8 bases. The CDR3 spans 16 residues. The trim removed 5 bases at V and 1 base at J, leaving 10 bases unmatched. Germline-derived CDR1 and CDR2 are MNHNY and SVGAGI (reference sequence). The CDR3: CASSRETGVVSYEQYF. DNA of the CDR3: TGTGCCAGCAGTCGAGAGACAGGGGTCGTATCCTACGAGCAGTACTTC.

CDR3 amino acids: CASSLAGGSQNTIYF. Here the CDR3 DNA reads TGTGCCAGCAGCTTAGCGGGGGGAAGTCAAAACACCATATATTTT. The V and J genes are TRBV7-6 and TRBJ1-3, with D possibly TRBD1 on 5 matching bases. V lost 0 bases to trimming and J lost 6 bases, with 12 bases between them. The V gene's germline CDR1 is SGHVS and CDR2 FNYEAQ. The CDR3 covers 15 residues.

CDR3: CASSYSSAYNEQFF. CDR3 sequence (DNA): TGTGCCAGCAGTTACTCGAGCGCGTACAATGAGCAGTTCTTC. The rearrangement joins TRBV6-6 to TRBJ2-1; D is ambiguous. Germline V gene data show CDR1 as MNHNY and CDR2 as SVGAGI (reference sequence). The CDR3 has 14 residues. V lost 0 bases and J lost 4, with 7 bases in between.

This clone was observed a few times. This chain joins TRBV7-2 and TRBJ1-1; TRBD1 aligns across 9 bases. Germline V gene sequence: CDR1 SGHTA, CDR2 FQGNSA. The CDR3 has 17 amino acids. The junction had 10 bases not matched to a gene; V was cut back by 5 bases and J by 0 bases. CDR3 amino acids: CASSILQGALMNTEAFF. The CDR3 DNA reads as TGTGCCAGCAGCATACTACAGGGGGCTCTCATGAACACTGAAGCTTTCTTT.

The table lists this clone with a few counts. Other DNA sequences in this sample translate to the same CDR3. V usage is TRBV14 and J usage is TRBJ1-1, with 7 bases aligning to TRBD1. The germline CDR1 and CDR2 sequences are SGHDN and FVKESK. The V segment lost 1 base and the J segment 0 bases; nucleotides outside the gene matches: 2. This CDR3 spans 15 amino acids. The CDR3 bases are TGTGCCAGCAGCCAAGGGAGGGGGCTGAACACTGAAGCTTTCTTT. Translation gives CASSQGRGLNTEAFF.

The chain employs TRBV11-3 and TRBJ2-2, with 8 bases identical to TRBD2. With V trimmed by 5 bases and J by 6 bases, 14 bases remained unmatched. The germline V gene has CDR1 SGHNT and CDR2 YENEEA. The CDR3 extends over 17 amino acids. CDR3 residues: CASSNTFSGGGAGELFF. CDR3 DNA sequence: TGTGCCAGCAGCAACACTTTCAGCGGGGGCGGGGCCGGGGAGCTGTTTTTT.

J is TRBJ2-3 and V is TRBV5-1; 8 nucleotides align to TRBD2. The germline CDR1 and CDR2 sequences are SGHRS and YFSETQ. V gave up 1 base and J gave up 5 bases; unmatched junction bases: 3. This CDR3 has 14 amino acids. The CDR3: CASSLREGGDTQYF. Here the CDR3 DNA reads TGCGCCAGCAGCTTGCGGGAGGGCGGAGATACGCAGTATTTT.

This chain joins TRBV19 and TRBJ2-6; D not resolved. V lost 0 bases, J lost 0 bases, and 15 bases lay in between. Germline V gives CDR1 LNHDA, CDR2 SQIVND (reference sequence). The CDR3 loop spans 19 amino acids. Here the CDR3 DNA reads TGTGCCAGTAGTATAGATCATCGTCAGATCAACTCTGGGGCCAACGTCCTGACTTTC. Protein: CASSIDHRQINSGANVLTF.

This chain uses TRBV6-5 with TRBJ1-5; 7 bases fit TRBD1. V lost 6 bases to trimming and J lost 6 bases; unmatched junction nucleotides: 8. The germline CDR1 and CDR2 sequences are MNHEY and SVGAGI. There are 14 residues in the CDR3. The CDR3 sequence: CASSTGTVAQPQHF. The CDR3 DNA reads as TGTGCCAGCAGCACAGGGACAGTAGCTCAGCCCCAGCATTTT.

This chain uses TRBV6-2 or TRBV6-3 with TRBJ2-2; the match to TRBD1 covers 12 bases. The CDR3 has 16 residues. J was trimmed by 5 bases and V by 4 bases; bases with no gene match: 5. Germline lookup yields CDR1 MNHEY and CDR2 SVGEGT. In DNA form, the CDR3 reads TGTGCCAGCAGTTCGCGGGACAGGGGGCGGACCGGGGAGCTGTTTTTT. This codes for CASSSRDRGRTGELFF.

In its sample, this clone was seen once. V usage is TRBV2 and J usage is TRBJ1-2, with D possibly matching TRBD1 (5 bases). The germline gives CDR1 SNHLY, CDR2 FYNNEI. The CDR3 totals 13 residues. Between the trimmed V and J ends, which lost 4 bases and 9 bases, there was a span of 15 bases. DNA of the CDR3: TGTGCCAGCAGTGCCGGCAGGGACTTAAGCTACACCTTC. Protein sequence: CASSAGRDLSYTF.

The chain couples TRBV4-2 to TRBJ2-5, with 10 bases that match TRBD2. Germline lookup yields CDR1 LGHNA and CDR2 YNFKEQ. This CDR3 is built from 15 residues. The junction had 3 bases not matched to a gene; V was cut back by 1 base and J by 4 bases. The CDR3 loop is CASSQVLAGVETQYF. DNA of the CDR3: TGTGCCAGCAGCCAAGTCCTAGCGGGAGTAGAGACCCAGTACTTC.

The chain employs TRBV5-1 and TRBJ1-1; TRBD1 matches 7 bases. Looked up from germline, CDR1 is SGHRS and CDR2 is YFSETQ. The CDR3 length is 15 residues. V shed 4 bases, J shed 1 base, and the junction held 7 bases outside the gene matches. This CDR3 reads CASSPTGARNTEAFF. Here the CDR3 DNA reads TGCGCCAGCAGCCCAACAGGGGCGAGGAACACTGAAGCTTTCTTT.

The chain carries TRBV2 and TRBJ2-1; D remains unclear. Germline CDR1 and CDR2: SNHLY and FYNNEI. V was trimmed by 4 bases and J by 0 bases, leaving 10 bases between them. The CDR3 extends over 15 amino acids. The CDR3 DNA follows: TGTGCCAGCAGTGCAGGTCAGCTCTCCTACAATGAGCAGTTCTTC. Translation: CASSAGQLSYNEQFF.